In its sample, the clone carrying this TCR beta chain was seen once. What it recognizes is unknown. These data are taken from a study of identical twins. Points from the study as a whole: Cord blood beta clonotypes that were abundant carried fewer insertions, and memory repertoires showed no such trend. Where out-of-frame alpha sequences were twin-shared, they showed excess low generation probability.

One entry per CDR3 protein, called by TCRdb with MiXCR from the 5' RACE reads. The table has 600,000 to 700,000 distinct CDR3 sequences, roughly 20% seen once; the top ten hold about 4.5%. The data were also submitted as part of a second study, on T cells expressing NK-cell markers. That work contributes: Among several donors, these clonotypes also ranked first in the CD3+CD56-NKG2C+ fraction.

The sequence derives from a woman aged 18-30 years in good health. The sequenced sample was PBMCs.

In nucleotides, the CDR3 is TGTGCCAGCAGTTGGAGGCTAGCGGGGGCCGATACGCAGTATTTT. Translation gives CASSWRLAGADTQYF. V gene TRBV12-3 or TRBV12-4 combines with J gene TRBJ2-3, with 10 bases fitting TRBD2. J gave up 6 bases and V 4 bases, and 7 bases lay outside the gene matches. There are 15 residues in the CDR3.